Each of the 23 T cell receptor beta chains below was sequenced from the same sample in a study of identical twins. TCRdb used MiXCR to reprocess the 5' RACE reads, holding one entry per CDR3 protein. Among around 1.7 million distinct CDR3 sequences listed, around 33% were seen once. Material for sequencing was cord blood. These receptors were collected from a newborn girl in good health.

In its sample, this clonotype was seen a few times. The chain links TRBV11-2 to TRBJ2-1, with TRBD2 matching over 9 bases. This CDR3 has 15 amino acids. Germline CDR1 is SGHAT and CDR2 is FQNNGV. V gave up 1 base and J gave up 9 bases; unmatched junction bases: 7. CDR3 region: CASSLVAGGPIEQFF. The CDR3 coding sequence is TGTGCCAGCAGCTTAGTGGCGGGAGGGCCGATTGAGCAGTTCTTC. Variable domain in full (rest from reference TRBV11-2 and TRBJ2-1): EAGVAQSPRYKIIEKRQSVAFWCNPISGHATLYWYQQILGQGPKLLIQFQNNGVVDDSQLPKDRFSAERLKGVDSTLKIQPAKLEDSAVYLCASSLVAGGPIEQFFGPGTRLTVL.

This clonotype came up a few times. The CDR3 region is CASSVAGTNQPQHF. CDR3 nucleotides: TGTGCCAGCAGCGTAGCCGGAACCAATCAGCCCCAGCATTTT. This chain joins TRBV9 and TRBJ1-5, with no clear D. Germline loops: CDR1 SGDLS, CDR2 YYNGEE. The V end was cut by 0 bases, the J end by 3 bases, with 7 bases between. The CDR3 is 14 amino acids. The full variable domain, completed using reference TRBV9 and TRBJ1-5, is DSGVTQTPKHLITATGQRVTLRCSPRSGDLSVYWYQQSLDQGLQFLIQYYNGEERAKGNILERFSAQQFPDLHSELNLSSLELGDSALYFCASSVAGTNQPQHFGDGTRLSIL.

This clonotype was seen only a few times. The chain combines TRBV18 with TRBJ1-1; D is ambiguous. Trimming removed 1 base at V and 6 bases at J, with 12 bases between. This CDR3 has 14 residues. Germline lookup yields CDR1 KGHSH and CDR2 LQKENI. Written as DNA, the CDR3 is TGTGCCAGCTCACCACTTCGGGATTCAGCTGAAGCTTTCTTT. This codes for CASSPLRDSAEAFF.

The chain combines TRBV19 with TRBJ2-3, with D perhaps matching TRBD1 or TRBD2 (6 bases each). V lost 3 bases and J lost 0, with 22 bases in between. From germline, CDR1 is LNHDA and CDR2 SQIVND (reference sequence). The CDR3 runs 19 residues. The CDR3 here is CASSIIAQGGFTSTDTQYF. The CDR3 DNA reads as TGTGCCAGTAGTATTATCGCACAGGGAGGCTTCACTAGCACAGATACGCAGTATTTT.

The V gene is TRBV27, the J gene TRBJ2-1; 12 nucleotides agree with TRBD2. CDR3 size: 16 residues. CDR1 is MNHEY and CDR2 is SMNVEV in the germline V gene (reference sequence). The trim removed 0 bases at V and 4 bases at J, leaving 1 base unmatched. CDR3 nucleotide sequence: TGTGCCAGCAGTTTATCGACTAGCGGGGGTTACAATGAGCAGTTCTTC. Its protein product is CASSLSTSGGYNEQFF.

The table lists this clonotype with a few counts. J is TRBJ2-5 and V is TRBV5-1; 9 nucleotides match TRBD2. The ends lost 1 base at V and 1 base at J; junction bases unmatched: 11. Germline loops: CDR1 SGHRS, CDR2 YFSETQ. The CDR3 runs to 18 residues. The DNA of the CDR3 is TGCGCCAGCAGCTTGTTTGTTGGCGGGAGGGCTCCCCAAGAGACCCAGTACTTC. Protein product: CASSLFVGGRAPQETQYF.

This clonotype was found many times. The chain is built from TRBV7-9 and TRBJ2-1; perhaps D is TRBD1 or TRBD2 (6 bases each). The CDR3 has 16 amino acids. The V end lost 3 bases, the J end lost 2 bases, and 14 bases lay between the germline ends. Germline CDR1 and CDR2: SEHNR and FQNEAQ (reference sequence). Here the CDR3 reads CASSFTRRGPYNEQFF. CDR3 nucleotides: TGTGCCAGCAGCTTCACGCGTCGGGGGCCCTACAATGAGCAGTTCTTC.

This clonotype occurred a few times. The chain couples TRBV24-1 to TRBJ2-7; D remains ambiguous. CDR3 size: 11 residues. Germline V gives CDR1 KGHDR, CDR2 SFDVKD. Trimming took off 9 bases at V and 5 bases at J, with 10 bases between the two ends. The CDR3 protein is CATADHNEQYF. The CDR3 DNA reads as TGTGCCACCGCCGATCACAACGAGCAGTACTTC.

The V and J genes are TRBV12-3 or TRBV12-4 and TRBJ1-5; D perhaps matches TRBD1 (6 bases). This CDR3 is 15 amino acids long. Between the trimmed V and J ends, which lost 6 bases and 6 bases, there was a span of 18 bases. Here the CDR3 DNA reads TGTGCCAGCAGAAGGGACATGGGGGCGGGTCAGCCCCAGCATTTT. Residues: CASRRDMGAGQPQHF.

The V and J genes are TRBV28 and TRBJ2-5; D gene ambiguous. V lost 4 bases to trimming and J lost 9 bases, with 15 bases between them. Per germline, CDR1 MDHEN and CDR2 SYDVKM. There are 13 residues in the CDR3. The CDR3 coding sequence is TGTGCCAGCAGTTCCCAGTCCACAGCGTCCCAGTACTTC. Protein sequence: CASSSQSTASQYF.

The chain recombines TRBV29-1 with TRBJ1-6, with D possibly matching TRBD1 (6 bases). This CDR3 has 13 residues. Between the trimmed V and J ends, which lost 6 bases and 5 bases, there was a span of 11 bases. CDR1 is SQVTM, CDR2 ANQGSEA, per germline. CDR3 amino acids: CSVRQVDNSPLHF. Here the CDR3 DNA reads TGCAGCGTAAGACAGGTCGATAATTCACCCCTCCACTTT. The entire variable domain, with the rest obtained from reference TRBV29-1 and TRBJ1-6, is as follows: SAVISQKPSRDICQRGTSLTIQCQVDSQVTMMFWYRQQPGQSLTLIATANQGSEATYESGFVIDKFPISRPNLTFSTLTVSNMSPEDSSIYLCSVRQVDNSPLHFGNGTRLTVT.

The CDR3 region is CASSHRKLAGGRNEQFF. The CDR3 region has the DNA TGTGCCAGCAGCCACCGCAAACTAGCGGGGGGGCGAAATGAGCAGTTCTTC. The rearrangement uses TRBV14 and TRBJ2-1; 13 positions agree with TRBD2. Trimming at V came to 3 bases and at J to 7 bases, leaving 9 bases not matched to a gene. CDR1 is SGHDN, CDR2 FVKESK, per germline. The CDR3 totals 17 residues.

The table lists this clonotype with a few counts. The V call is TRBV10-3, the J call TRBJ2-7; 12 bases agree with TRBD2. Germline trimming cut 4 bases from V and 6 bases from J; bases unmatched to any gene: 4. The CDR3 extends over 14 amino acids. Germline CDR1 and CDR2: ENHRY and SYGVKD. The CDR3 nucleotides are TGTGCCATCAGTGGAACTAGCGGGGGGTCCGAGCAGTACTTC. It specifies CAISGTSGGSEQYF.

CDR3 DNA sequence: TGTGCCACCAGTGATTTGCCTAGGGACCTCTCCTACAATGAGCAGTACTTC. This sequence encodes CATSDLPRDLSYNEQYF. The V call is TRBV24-1, the J call TRBJ2-1; D is perhaps TRBD1 or TRBD2 (5 bases each). The J call is uncertain, as TRBJ2-7 better fits the DNA end. The germline V gene encodes CDR1 KGHDR and CDR2 SFDVKD. This CDR3 region has 17 residues.

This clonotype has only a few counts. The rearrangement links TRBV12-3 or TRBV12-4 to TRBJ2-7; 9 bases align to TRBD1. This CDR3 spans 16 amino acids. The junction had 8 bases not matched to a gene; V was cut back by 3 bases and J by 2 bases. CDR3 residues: CASSFSGTGRTYEQYF. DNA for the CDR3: TGTGCCAGCAGTTTCTCTGGGACAGGGAGGACCTACGAGCAGTACTTC.

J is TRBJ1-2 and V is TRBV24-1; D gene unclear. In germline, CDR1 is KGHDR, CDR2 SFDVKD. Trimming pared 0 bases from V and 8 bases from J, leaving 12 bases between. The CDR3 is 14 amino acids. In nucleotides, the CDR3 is TGTGCCACCAGTGATTTGAAGACTGGTAGGGGCTACACCTTC. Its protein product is CATSDLKTGRGYTF.

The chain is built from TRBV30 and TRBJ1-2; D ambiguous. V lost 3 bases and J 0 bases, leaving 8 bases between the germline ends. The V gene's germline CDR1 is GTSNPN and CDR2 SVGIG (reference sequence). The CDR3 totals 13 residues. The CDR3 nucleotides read TGTGCCTGGAGAAGTGGGGCTAACTATGGCTACACCTTC. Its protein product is CAWRSGANYGYTF.

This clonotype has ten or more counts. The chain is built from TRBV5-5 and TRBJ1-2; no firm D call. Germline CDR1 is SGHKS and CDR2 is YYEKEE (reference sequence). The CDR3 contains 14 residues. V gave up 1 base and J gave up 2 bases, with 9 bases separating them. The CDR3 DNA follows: TGTGCCAGCAGCTTGACCGGGCTGAACTATGGCTACACCTTC. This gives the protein CASSLTGLNYGYTF.

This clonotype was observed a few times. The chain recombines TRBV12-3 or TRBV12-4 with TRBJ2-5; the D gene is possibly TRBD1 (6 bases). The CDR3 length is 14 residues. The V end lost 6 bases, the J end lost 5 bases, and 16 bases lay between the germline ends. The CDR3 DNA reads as TGTGCCAGCAGAATCCAGGGGTCCAGGGAGACCCAGTACTTC. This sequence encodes CASRIQGSRETQYF.

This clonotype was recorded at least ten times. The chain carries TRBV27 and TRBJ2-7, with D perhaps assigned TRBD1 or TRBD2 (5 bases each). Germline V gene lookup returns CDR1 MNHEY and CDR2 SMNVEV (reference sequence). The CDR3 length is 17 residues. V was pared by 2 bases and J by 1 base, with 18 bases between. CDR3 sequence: CASSLALKPGPSYEQYF. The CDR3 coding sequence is TGTGCCAGCAGTTTAGCCCTTAAACCGGGGCCATCCTACGAGCAGTACTTC.

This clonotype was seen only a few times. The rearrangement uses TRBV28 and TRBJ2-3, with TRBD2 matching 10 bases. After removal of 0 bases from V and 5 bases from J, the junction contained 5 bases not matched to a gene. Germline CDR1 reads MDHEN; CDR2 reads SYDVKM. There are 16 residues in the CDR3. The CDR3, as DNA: TGTGCCAGCAGTTTATGGGCTAGCGGGAGTAAAGATACGCAGTATTTT. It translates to CASSLWASGSKDTQYF.

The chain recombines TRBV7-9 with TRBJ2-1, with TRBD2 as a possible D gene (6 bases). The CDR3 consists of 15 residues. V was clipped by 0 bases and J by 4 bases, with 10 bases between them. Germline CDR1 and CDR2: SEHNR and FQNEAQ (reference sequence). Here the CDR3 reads CASSLAAGIYNEQFF. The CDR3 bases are TGTGCCAGCAGCTTAGCAGCGGGTATTTACAATGAGCAGTTCTTC.

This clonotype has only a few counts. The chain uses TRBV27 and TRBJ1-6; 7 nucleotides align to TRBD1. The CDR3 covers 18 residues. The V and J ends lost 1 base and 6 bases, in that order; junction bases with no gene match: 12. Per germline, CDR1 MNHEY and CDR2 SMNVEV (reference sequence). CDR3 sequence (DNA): TGTGCCAGCAGTTTATTGGGTTCCCAAGGACAGGCTAATTCACCCCTCCACTTT. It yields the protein CASSLLGSQGQANSPLHF.